Listed below are T cell receptor beta chains from one sample, sequenced in a study of cytomegalovirus exposure and HLA in healthy donors. TCRdb's copy holds only in-frame clones and misses some; the assay was immunoSEQ multiplex PCR. This sample carries fewer than 200,000 clones, about 80% of them seen once, and the ten largest clones take 2.5% to 3.5%. Sequenced input: PBMCs. All receptors come from a young woman in good health and CMV-seropositive. Both conserved end residues are part of each CDR3. The D gene is left open where the match is weak.

D: TRBD1
J: TRBJ2-7
V: TRBV7-9
CDR3: CASSLVRGFRSYEQYF

D: .
J: TRBJ2-5
V: TRBV15
CDR3: CATSSEQGRETQYF

D: .
J: TRBJ1-2
V: TRBV10-2
CDR3: CASSDPGNYGYTF

D: TRBD2
J: TRBJ2-3
V: TRBV11-2
CDR3: CASSPRAGGPDTQYF

D: .
J: TRBJ1-1
V: TRBV29-1
CDR3: CSGGPGLNTEAFF

D: .
J: TRBJ1-4
V: TRBV9
CDR3: CASSVSPTASEKLFF

D: .
J: TRBJ1-4
V: TRBV27
CDR3: CASSLLAGAGPNEKLFF

D: TRBD1
J: TRBJ2-6
V: TRBV9
CDR3: CASSGTGSGANVLTF

D: .
J: TRBJ1-2
V: TRBV10-2
CDR3: CARQLDSLYGYTF

D: TRBD1
J: TRBJ2-7
V: TRBV7-2
CDR3: CASSRRQGPYEQYF

D: TRBD1
J: TRBJ1-6
V: TRBV19
CDR3: CASSLEGATRYNSPLHF

D: TRBD1
J: TRBJ2-2
V: TRBV5-1
CDR3: CASSLANRGNTGELFF

D: TRBD1
J: TRBJ2-2
V: TRBV2
CDR3: CASSSGTGAGELFF

D: .
J: TRBJ1-1
V: TRBV29-1
CDR3: CSVDVGRGEAFF

D: TRBD1
J: TRBJ2-1
V: TRBV5-6
CDR3: CASSRDRENEQFF

D: .
J: TRBJ1-1
V: TRBV7-9
CDR3: CASSLQGQLNTEAFF

D: TRBD2
J: TRBJ2-3
V: TRBV6-5
CDR3: CASSSATSGSTDTQYF

D: TRBD1
J: TRBJ1-5
V: TRBV6-5
CDR3: CASSPRYRGQPQHF

D: .
J: TRBJ2-5
V: TRBV5-1
CDR3: CASSLGRSETQYF

D: .
J: TRBJ1-3
V: TRBV11-2
CDR3: CASSPDRLINTIYF

D: .
J: TRBJ1-1
V: TRBV2
CDR3: CASQSEENTEAFF

D: TRBD2
J: TRBJ2-1
V: TRBV4-1
CDR3: CASSSRTSGLSQQFF

D: TRBD1
J: TRBJ2-7
V: TRBV5-6
CDR3: CASSFGTGARGNEQYF

D: .
J: TRBJ2-3
V: TRBV6-1
CDR3: CASIQGSEDTQYF

D: .
J: TRBJ1-1
V: TRBV5-1
CDR3: CASTLPGARHTEAFF

D: .
J: TRBJ2-1
V: TRBV5-1
CDR3: CASSTEPHNEQFF

D: .
J: TRBJ2-3
V: TRBV14
CDR3: CASRRTSTDTQYF

D: .
J: TRBJ1-6
V: TRBV6-1
CDR3: CASSEDLRANSPLHF

D: .
J: TRBJ1-5
V: TRBV27
CDR3: CASSRAGSNQPQHF

D: TRBD1
J: TRBJ1-2
V: TRBV4-3
CDR3: CASSPSSGGTNYGYTF

D: TRBD2
J: TRBJ2-7
V: TRBV13
CDR3: CASSFSGGAYEQYF

D: TRBD1
J: TRBJ2-5
V: TRBV7-2
CDR3: CASSWTGFGETQYF

D: .
J: TRBJ1-6
V: TRBV6-6
CDR3: CASRQGHNSPLHF

D: .
J: TRBJ1-5
V: TRBV7-9
CDR3: CASSLDDGAQHF

D: .
J: TRBJ2-1
V: TRBV5-6
CDR3: CASSLQIYNEQFF

D: .
J: TRBJ2-5
V: TRBV5-1
CDR3: CASSSNSAEETQYF

D: .
J: TRBJ2-7
V: TRBV6-5
CDR3: CASSNRGGGEQYF

D: TRBD1
J: TRBJ2-6
V: TRBV7-2
CDR3: CASSRDSSGANVLTF

D: .
J: TRBJ2-2
V: TRBV4-2
CDR3: CASSQDRSGDTGELFF

D: .
J: TRBJ1-2
V: TRBV6-1
CDR3: CASSEGGRNYGYTF

D: .
J: TRBJ1-1
V: TRBV5-1
CDR3: CASSPNLQPLNTEAFF

D: .
J: TRBJ2-7
V: TRBV11-2
CDR3: CASRTLSGSGEQYF

D: .
J: TRBJ2-5
V: TRBV7-9
CDR3: CASTPGLRETQYF

D: TRBD1
J: TRBJ2-7
V: TRBV10-1
CDR3: CASSPGQPSYEQYF

D: TRBD2
J: TRBJ2-7
V: TRBV7-9
CDR3: CASSSVPGLAGGAPYEQYF

D: .
J: TRBJ2-5
V: TRBV29-1
CDR3: CSVEDLETQYF

D: TRBD2
J: TRBJ2-3
V: TRBV6-5
CDR3: CASRLAGGHTDTQYF

D: .
J: TRBJ2-2
V: TRBV6-6
CDR3: CASRWTERDTGELFF

D: TRBD1
J: TRBJ1-4
V: TRBV5-5
CDR3: CASSMRDRGEKLFF

D: .
J: TRBJ2-5
V: TRBV5-4
CDR3: CASSLVESETQYF

D: TRBD1
J: TRBJ1-2
V: TRBV9
CDR3: CASSDNRGQGYGYTF

D: TRBD2
J: TRBJ2-2
V: TRBV7-2
CDR3: CASSWTSANTGELFF

D: TRBD2
J: TRBJ2-7
V: TRBV2
CDR3: CASSEARSSGAYEQYF

D: .
J: TRBJ1-1
V: TRBV6-5
CDR3: CASSYRGAPTEAFF

D: .
J: TRBJ2-1
V: TRBV7-2
CDR3: CASSLAAGAPYNEQFF

D: .
J: TRBJ1-2
V: TRBV20-1
CDR3: CSAFGVRGYTF

D: TRBD1
J: TRBJ1-5
V: TRBV15
CDR3: CATSRYDRETQHF

D: TRBD2
J: TRBJ2-3
V: TRBV10-1
CDR3: CASSSGGTDTQYF

D: .
J: TRBJ2-3
V: TRBV4-3
CDR3: CASSQGIPSSTDTQYF

D: .
J: TRBJ2-5
V: TRBV9
CDR3: CASSVNNRGGTQYF